Here is one TCR beta chain with its context. Germline V CDR1 and CDR2: MGHRA, YSYEKL. V lost 0 bases to trimming and J lost 7 bases, with 16 bases between them. This CDR3 comprises 16 residues. The sample comes from a study of blood T cell repertoires in COVID-19. Study-wide background: In each case, the material was cDNA or gDNA derived from T cells, B-cell-depleted T cells, or PBMCs.

Per the original data handling: Using reference gene primer amplification, nucleated cell counts were estimated. Profiling relied on immunoSEQ multiplex PCR, and the TCRdb table lists in-frame clones only, not all of them. The V and J calls and clone size are taken from that table; D and trimming were inferred from the DNA. The sample yields about 260,000 clones, about nine tenths seen once. The sequencing sample was made of peripheral blood. This clonotype was sampled from a woman aged 45-65 years who had recovered from COVID-19. V and J are TRBV4-1 and TRBJ1-5; D may be TRBD1 (6 bases). The CDR3 spells CASSQDYMGAKQPQHF. Written as DNA, the CDR3 is TGCGCCAGCAGCCAAGATTATATGGGGGCGAAACAGCCCCAGCATTTT.